The 19 T cell receptor beta chains below all came from one sample that was sequenced in a study of T cells after yellow fever vaccination. TCRdb recomputed calls from the 5' RACE reads with MiXCR, one row per CDR3 protein. The table has 300,000 to 350,000 distinct CDR3 sequences, around 4.5% seen once; the top ten hold approximately 19%. This specimen was PBMCs, taken 15 days after the yellow fever booster vaccination. The origin of the receptors is a man aged 18-30 years who received the YFV17D yellow fever vaccine.

The gene calls are TRBV20-1 and TRBJ1-5; 8 bases line up with TRBD1. The V gene's germline CDR1 is DFQATT and CDR2 SNEGSKA (reference sequence). V shed 6 bases, J shed 3 bases, and the junction held 7 bases outside the gene matches. This CDR3 comprises 14 residues. The CDR3 region is CSAYGTGYNQPQHF. CDR3 coding DNA: TGCAGTGCCTATGGGACAGGATACAATCAGCCCCAGCATTTT.

This clonotype showed up just a few times. This chain connects TRBV14 to TRBJ1-6; 11 bases align to TRBD1. The CDR3 loop spans 18 amino acids. The germline V gene has CDR1 SGHDN and CDR2 FVKESK. After removal of 1 base from V and 6 bases from J, the junction contained 8 bases not matched to a gene. The CDR3 nucleotides read TGTGCCAGCAGCCAAGGATGGACAGGGGGCTTTCGTAATTCACCCCTCCACTTT. Translating it yields CASSQGWTGGFRNSPLHF.

This clonotype was seen ten or more times. J is TRBJ1-5 and V is TRBV12-3 or TRBV12-4; 8 bases agree with TRBD1. The length of the CDR3 is 18 residues. V dropped 4 bases and J dropped 4; count of bases not matched to a gene: 15. The CDR3 bases are TGTGCCAGCAGTTCTAGAGATCCCCGGACAGGGACGAATCAGCCCCAGCATTTT. This sequence encodes CASSSRDPRTGTNQPQHF.

This clonotype has more than one count but fewer than ten. The chain employs TRBV6-5 and TRBJ2-2; no definite D call. The CDR3 totals 14 residues. The germline V and J ends were trimmed by 4 bases and 1 base, with 7 bases remaining between them. The germline V gene has CDR1 MNHEY and CDR2 SVGAGI. The CDR3 coding sequence is TGTGCCAGCAGTTTTACTCGGAACACCGGGGAGCTGTTTTTT. Translated, it gives CASSFTRNTGELFF.

At least ten counts were recorded for this clonotype. J is TRBJ1-2 and V is TRBV4-2; D is possibly TRBD1 (6 bases). This CDR3 is built from 13 residues. V was trimmed by 4 bases and J by 4 bases, leaving 10 bases between them. Germline assignment: CDR1 LGHNA and CDR2 YNFKEQ. CDR3: CASSRTDGYGYTF. The DNA for the CDR3 is TGTGCCAGCAGCCGGACAGACGGCTATGGCTACACCTTC.

This clonotype was seen ten or more times. This sequence joins TRBV4-3 and TRBJ1-3, with no clear D. This CDR3 has 16 residues. Germline CDR1 reads LGHNA; CDR2 reads YSLEER. V was clipped by 3 bases and J by 0 bases, with 12 bases between them. CDR3 region: CASSHLDGYSGNTIYF. The CDR3 nucleotides are TGCGCCAGCAGCCACCTCGACGGCTACTCTGGAAACACCATATATTTT.

This clonotype was seen a handful of times. The genes are TRBV3-1 and TRBJ1-1; D is ambiguous. Germline values: CDR1 LGHDT, CDR2 YNNKEL (reference sequence). V gave up 3 bases and J gave up 1 base, with 9 bases separating them. CDR3 length: 14 amino acids. The CDR3 region has the DNA TGTGCCAGCAGCCAGTACCGGGGGAACACTGAAGCTTTCTTT. Protein product: CASSQYRGNTEAFF.

This clonotype was seen repeatedly, ten times or more. J is TRBJ1-1 and V is TRBV20-1; the D is unclear. The CDR3 spans 13 residues. Trimming removed 4 bases from V and 0 bases from J, with 9 bases in between. In germline, CDR1 is DFQATT, CDR2 SNEGSKA (reference sequence). The CDR3 is CSAKNSMNTEAFF. CDR3 sequence (DNA): TGCAGTGCTAAGAACAGCATGAACACTGAAGCTTTCTTT.

The chain combines TRBV20-1 with TRBJ1-2; D possibly corresponds to TRBD1 (6 bases). The CDR3 loop spans 13 amino acids. The germline V and J ends were trimmed by 2 bases and 5 bases, with 12 bases remaining between them. The V gene's germline CDR1 is DFQATT and CDR2 SNEGSKA (reference sequence). CDR3 DNA: TGCAGTGCTAGAACGGGACAAGCTTATGGCTACACCTTC. It yields the protein CSARTGQAYGYTF.

The chain carries TRBV2 and TRBJ2-6; TRBD1 might be the D (5 bases). V lost 8 bases and J lost 2, with 10 bases in between. The germline CDR1 and CDR2 sequences are SNHLY and FYNNEI. The CDR3 runs to 14 residues. CDR3 amino acids: CASLREAGANVLTF. The CDR3 DNA sequence: TGTGCCAGCCTCAGGGAAGCTGGGGCCAACGTCCTGACTTTC.

The chain couples TRBV5-6 to TRBJ2-2; 16 positions agree with TRBD2. V was clipped by 3 bases and J by 4 bases; unmatched bases: 9. From germline, CDR1 is SGHDT and CDR2 YYEEEE. This CDR3 has 19 amino acids. CDR3 DNA: TGTGCCAGCAGCTCCGGGACTAGCGGGGGGGCACGAATCACCGGGGAGCTGTTTTTT. Its translation is CASSSGTSGGARITGELFF.

This chain joins TRBV10-2 and TRBJ2-3; D might be TRBD2 (5 bases). This CDR3 contains 11 residues. Germline V lookup: CDR1 WSHSY, CDR2 SAAADI. V was trimmed by 8 bases and J by 4 bases, leaving 7 bases between them. In nucleotides, the CDR3 is TGCGCCAGCGGACTTTCAGATACGCAGTATTTT. Translating gives CASGLSDTQYF.

This clonotype occurred a few times. This CDR3 is CASSRTSGDLQETQYF. In DNA form, the CDR3 reads TGCGCCAGCAGCCGGACTAGCGGGGACCTCCAAGAGACCCAGTACTTC. This chain links TRBV5-1 with TRBJ2-5; 12 nucleotides agree with TRBD2. CDR1 and CDR2 (germline): SGHRS, YFSETQ. The CDR3 has 16 amino acids. The V and J ends lost 4 bases and 1 base, in that order; junction bases with no gene match: 5.

This clonotype turned up a few times. The chain joins TRBV12-3 or TRBV12-4 to TRBJ2-1; TRBD2 matches at 8 bases. Trimming took 5 bases from V and 15 from J; bases not matched to a gene: 12. This CDR3 region has 13 residues. CDR3 protein: CASSLFGGGCRFF. CDR3 sequence (DNA): TGTGCCAGCAGTCTCTTCGGGGGGGGCTGTCGGTTCTTC.

This clonotype was found a few times. The V gene is TRBV4-3, the J gene TRBJ1-1; 8 bases align to TRBD1. J lost 5 bases, V lost 5 bases, and 13 bases had no gene match. The CDR3 has 16 amino acids. Germline V gene lookup returns CDR1 LGHNA and CDR2 YSLEER. As DNA, the CDR3 is TGCGCCAGCAGCGCGCGACCAGGGGGCGCATTGACTGAAGCTTTCTTT. Its protein product is CASSARPGGALTEAFF.

This clonotype was detected ten times or more. The chain employs TRBV29-1 and TRBJ1-1; the D is unclear. This CDR3 is 11 amino acids long. V was trimmed by 1 base and J by 4 bases, leaving 4 bases between them. Per germline, CDR1 SQVTM and CDR2 ANQGSEA. The CDR3 coding sequence is TGCAGCGTTGAAGTCCTCACTGAAGCTTTCTTT. Its protein product is CSVEVLTEAFF.

This clonotype was seen many times. The gene calls are TRBV10-3 and TRBJ1-2, with D possibly matching TRBD1 (6 bases). With 7 bases removed from V and 3 bases from J, the gap between germline ends came to 12 bases. CDR3 size: 13 residues. Germline values: CDR1 ENHRY, CDR2 SYGVKD. Here the CDR3 reads CAIMGGMDYGYTF. The CDR3 DNA reads as TGTGCCATCATGGGGGGCATGGACTATGGCTACACCTTC.

The table lists this clonotype with many counts. The chain joins TRBV7-9 to TRBJ2-7; 9 nucleotides agree with TRBD1. Germline V gene data show CDR1 as SEHNR and CDR2 as FQNEAQ (reference sequence). The CDR3 runs to 16 residues. V was clipped by 1 base and J by 1 base; unmatched bases: 5. CDR3 region: CASSLGGTGQSYEQYF. The CDR3 nucleotides read TGTGCCAGCAGCTTAGGGGGGACAGGGCAATCCTACGAGCAGTACTTC.

The gene calls are TRBV4-3 and TRBJ1-1; 8 bases line up with TRBD1. CDR1 is LGHNA, CDR2 YSLEER, per germline. V lost 3 bases to trimming and J lost 4 bases; unmatched junction nucleotides: 4. CDR3 size: 14 residues. The CDR3 nucleotides read TGCGCCAGCAGCCAGTTGGACAGGGTCACTGAAGCTTTCTTT. Translation gives CASSQLDRVTEAFF.